This T cell receptor (beta chain) came from a study of cytomegalovirus exposure and HLA in healthy donors. About the study: For the approximately 420 genotyped donors, 80% to 90% fell within the Caucasian-associated ancestry cluster. Whole-study results and caveats: Further analysis, carried out later, found HLA-associated TCR beta chains more clonally expanded than equally common other chains. Excluded: some indistinguishable V segments such as TRBV6-2 and TRBV6-3.

V lost 5 bases, J lost 4 bases, and 17 bases lay in between. Germline CDR1 SQVTM, CDR2 ANQGSEA. This CDR3 has 14 residues. With regard to this clone: Antigen specificity is unknown.

PCR involved 60 Vbeta and 13 Jbeta primers. TCRdb's copy holds only in-frame clones and misses some; the assay was immunoSEQ multiplex PCR. The sample records under 200,000 clones, about 79% being singletons. The chain has TRBV29-1 and TRBJ1-1; maybe TRBD1 (5 bases). The TCR comes from a man between 50 and 59 years old in good health and CMV-seropositive. Input material: PBMCs. The DNA for the CDR3 is TGCAGCGTTTTTGGAAGGCGGGGCGGCACTGAAGCTTTCTTT. Translation: CSVFGRRGGTEAFF.